One and the same sample provided the 12 T cell receptor beta chains below, sequenced in a study of blood T cell repertoires in COVID-19. The method was immunoSEQ multiplex PCR; TCRdb's version includes in-frame clones alone and lacks a portion of them. The sample lists 250,000 to 400,000 clones, roughly 90% occurring once. The sample taken for sequencing was peripheral blood. Source of these receptors: a woman under 40 with COVID-19, enrolled during active disease.

V usage is TRBV3-1 (or the pseudogene TRBV3-2) and J usage is TRBJ2-1; TRBD2 matches 7 bases. CDR3 size: 16 residues. The J segment lost 6 bases and the V segment lost 1 base, leaving 9 bases of the junction unmatched. Germline V gene data show CDR1 as LGHDT and CDR2 as YNNKEL (reference sequence). The CDR3 nucleotides read TGTGCCAGCAGCCAAGTGGGGGGGAGGGCCCTCAATGAGCAGTTCTTC. This codes for CASSQVGGRALNEQFF.

The rearrangement joins TRBV11-2 to TRBJ2-2; D unclear. Per germline, CDR1 SGHAT and CDR2 FQNNGV. The V end was cut by 1 base, the J end by 7 bases, with 10 bases between. The CDR3 is 14 amino acids. The CDR3 bases are TGTGCCAGCAGCTTAGGAGCAAACGGCGGGGAGCTGTTTTTT. It specifies CASSLGANGGELFF.

The chain employs TRBV19 and TRBJ2-2; 11 bases map to TRBD1. This CDR3 region has 16 residues. Trimming took 3 bases from V and 6 from J; bases not matched to a gene: 6. CDR1 is LNHDA, CDR2 SQIVND, per germline (reference sequence). CDR3 amino acids: CASSIRTGGASGELFF. The CDR3 coding sequence is TGTGCCAGTAGTATCCGGACAGGGGGCGCATCCGGGGAGCTGTTTTTT.

This clone was recorded a few times. This rearrangement joins TRBV6-4 to TRBJ1-2; D perhaps matches TRBD1 (5 bases). Germline CDR1 is MRHNA and CDR2 is SNTAGT. The V end was cut by 4 bases, the J end by 0 bases, with 12 bases between. The CDR3 sequence is 15 residues long. CDR3 in amino acids: CASSAEDSPNYGYTF. CDR3 nucleotide sequence: TGTGCCAGCAGTGCCGAAGACAGTCCTAACTATGGCTACACCTTC.

There are a few counts of this clone. The chain joins TRBV28 to TRBJ1-2; D gene ambiguous. Looked up from germline, CDR1 is MDHEN and CDR2 is SYDVKM. CDR3 length equals 15 residues. Trimming stripped 7 bases from V and 0 bases from J, with 15 bases between. CDR3 in DNA: TGTGCCAGCACCACAATTATCACGACTAACTATGGCTACACCTTC. Protein: CASTTIITTNYGYTF.

This rearrangement joins TRBV2 to TRBJ1-6; D not resolved. Germline V lookup: CDR1 SNHLY, CDR2 FYNNEI. Trimming left V 3 bases short and J 5 bases short, with 14 bases between. The CDR3 sequence is 16 residues long. As DNA, the CDR3 is TGTGCCAGCAGTGAGGGCAGCCCGGAAAATAATTCACCCCTCCACTTT. The encoded protein is CASSEGSPENNSPLHF. Drawing the rest from reference TRBV2 and TRBJ1-6, the complete variable domain is EPEVTQTPSHQVTQMGQEVILRCVPISNHLYFYWYRQILGQKVEFLVSFYNNEISEKSEIFDDQFSVERPDGSNFTLKIRSTKLEDSAMYFCASSEGSPENNSPLHFGNGTRLTVT.

This chain connects TRBV2 to TRBJ1-1, with D possibly matching TRBD1 (5 bases). The V gene's germline CDR1 is SNHLY and CDR2 FYNNEI. CDR3 length equals 14 residues. V lost 7 bases, J lost 0 bases, and 12 bases lay in between. Written as DNA, the CDR3 is TGTGCCAGCACCCAAGGGACTCTGAACACTGAAGCTTTCTTT. Amino acids: CASTQGTLNTEAFF.

This clone has just one count. V usage is TRBV5-1 and J usage is TRBJ1-2; 7 nucleotides align to TRBD1. The germline V gene encodes CDR1 SGHRS and CDR2 YFSETQ. This CDR3 comprises 17 residues. Germline trimming cut 4 bases from V and 0 bases from J; bases unmatched to any gene: 12. The CDR3 DNA follows: TGCGCCAGCAGCCCGGGACAGCCGATTCTACCTAACTATGGCTACACCTTC. It codes for CASSPGQPILPNYGYTF.

The chain uses TRBV5-1 and TRBJ2-2, with a possible D match to TRBD2 (6 bases). The V end lost 0 bases, the J end lost 1 base, and 10 bases lay between the germline ends. The CDR3 length is 16 residues. In germline, CDR1 is SGHRS, CDR2 YFSETQ. In DNA form, the CDR3 reads TGCGCCAGCAGCTTGGGAACTAGCCGGAACACCGGGGAGCTGTTTTTT. It is translated as CASSLGTSRNTGELFF.

The V gene is TRBV5-4, the J gene TRBJ2-7; D may be TRBD1 (6 bases). CDR3 length: 15 amino acids. Trimming took 3 bases from V and 3 from J, leaving 16 bases between them. Germline values: CDR1 SGHNT, CDR2 YYREEE (reference sequence). DNA of the CDR3: TGTGCCAGCAGCTCGGATACAGGGAATAACTACGAGCAGTACTTC. This sequence encodes CASSSDTGNNYEQYF.

The V gene is TRBV28, the J gene TRBJ2-5, with TRBD1 matching 7 bases. V gave up 6 bases and J gave up 2 bases; unmatched junction bases: 3. This CDR3 comprises 13 residues. CDR1 MDHEN and CDR2 SYDVKM come from the germline V gene. The CDR3 region has the DNA TGTGCCAGCAGCCCGGGACAGCAAGAGACCCAGTACTTC. It encodes CASSPGQQETQYF.

The chain combines TRBV19 with TRBJ2-3; 10 bases are a match to TRBD2. The V segment lost 3 bases and the J segment 2 bases; nucleotides outside the gene matches: 8. The CDR3 runs to 17 residues. Germline loops: CDR1 LNHDA, CDR2 SQIVND (reference sequence). CDR3 DNA sequence: TGTGCCAGTAGTATTTCCGGGACTAGCGATTACACAGATACGCAGTATTTT. Its protein product is CASSISGTSDYTDTQYF.